Below are 6 T cell receptor beta chains sequenced from a single sample in a study of T cells expressing NK-cell markers. TCRdb reprocessed the 5' RACE reads and keeps a single row for each CDR3 protein, giving no DNA. The ten top clones account for roughly 4.2%, within a sample of hundreds of thousands of distinct CDR3 sequences. Source material: blood T cells: a sorted CD56 or NKG2C T cell subset, CD4+ or CD8+ T cells, or bulk PBMC T cells (not recorded which). The receptors were gathered from a woman between 18 and 75 years old in good health.

This chain joins TRBV9 and TRBJ2-3; TCRdb lists TRBD2, though no DNA is available to test this call. CDR3 length: 17 residues. In germline, CDR1 is SGDLS, CDR2 YYNGEE. The chain's CDR3 is CASSVEVSGGPGDTQYF.

The V gene is TRBV5-1, the J gene TRBJ2-7; TCRdb selects TRBD1, and the lack of DNA leaves this call unchecked. The CDR3 sequence is 14 residues long. CDR1 and CDR2 (germline): SGHRS, YFSETQ. CDR3 residues: CASSVPGKGNEQYF.

This sequence joins TRBV4-2 and TRBJ2-2; TCRdb's D gene call, TRBD2, goes unchecked for lack of DNA. The CDR3 spans 15 residues. CDR1 is LGHNA and CDR2 is YNFKEQ in the germline V gene. This CDR3 is CASSQPGLAGVELFF.

The chain's CDR3 is CSAGLGRDLWGYTF. The chain carries TRBV20-1 and TRBJ1-2. This CDR3 is built from 14 residues. The V gene's germline CDR1 is DFQATT and CDR2 SNEGSKA (reference sequence).

The J gene is TRBJ2-3, the V gene TRBV20-1; the TCRdb call, TRBD1, lacks DNA for checking. The CDR3 totals 16 residues. Germline values: CDR1 DFQATT, CDR2 SNEGSKA (reference sequence). The CDR3 spells CSAEGASNRGTDTQYF.

This chain joins TRBV7-8 and TRBJ1-6. This CDR3 is built from 16 residues. Looked up from germline, CDR1 is SGHVS and CDR2 is FQNEAQ. The CDR3 protein is CASERDGTRGISPLHF.